This T cell receptor beta chain was found in a study of T cells in Graves' hyperthyroidism and ophthalmopathy. Researchers amplified the TCR beta CDR3 regions from RNA transcripts. A set of HTBI primers served as the primers for a first-round RT-PCR of the TCR CDR3. TCRdb passed the multiplex PCR reads through MiXCR, listing each CDR3 protein once. The repertoire includes about 400,000 distinct CDR3 sequences, 15% to 18% of them detected once, and roughly 8% sits in the top ten. The hyperthyroidism was newly diagnosed and had lasted under 2 months; the patients were aged 18 to 65. The diagnoses drew upon clinical symptoms, serum thyroxine and TRAb, thyroid ultrasound and orbital computed tomography. This clonotype was detected ten times or more. The specimen was blood. The TCR comes from a woman aged 18-29 years with Graves' hyperthyroidism.

Here the CDR3 reads CASRPRRWGTDTQYF. The CDR3 region has the DNA TGCGCCAGCAGGCCTCGAAGGTGGGGTACAGATACGCAGTATTTT. The chain links TRBV4-1 to TRBJ2-3; no firm D call. The V and J ends lost 6 bases and 3 bases respectively, with 16 bases between them. The CDR3 is 15 residues long. Germline assignment: CDR1 MGHRA and CDR2 YSYEKL.